These 18 T cell receptor beta chains came from one sample sequenced in a study of blood T cell repertoires in COVID-19 (dated by TCRdb to 2018 to 2021). The library was obtained by the immunoSEQ multiplex PCR assay. This immuneACCESS table, as held by TCRdb, lists in-frame sequences with V and J called but not all clones. Of the missing ones, under half trace to an unresolved V gene in checked studies; the others have no known cause. This sample has over 150,000 clones in its table, and approximately 79% of those were observed once. 9.5% to 15% of the sample comes from the top ten. The sequenced material came from peripheral blood. The receptors were sampled from a woman in her forties or fifties with acute or convalescent COVID-19.

The rearrangement uses TRBV2 and TRBJ1-5; D remains unclear. V lost 4 bases, J lost 3 bases, and 10 bases lay in between. The CDR3 consists of 14 residues. From germline, CDR1 is SNHLY and CDR2 FYNNEI. This chain's CDR3 is CASSAEQVNQPQHF. The DNA of the CDR3 is TGTGCCAGCAGTGCAGAACAAGTCAATCAGCCCCAGCATTTT. The variable domain in full, completed from reference TRBV2 and TRBJ1-5, reads EPEVTQTPSHQVTQMGQEVILRCVPISNHLYFYWYRQILGQKVEFLVSFYNNEISEKSEIFDDQFSVERPDGSNFTLKIRSTKLEDSAMYFCASSAEQVNQPQHFGDGTRLSIL.

CDR3 coding DNA: TGTGCCAGCAGTTCTCAGTTACAGGGGGGGGCTTTCTTT. Encoded protein: CASSSQLQGGAFF. This rearrangement joins TRBV2 to TRBJ1-1; 8 bases fit TRBD1. The germline V gene encodes CDR1 SNHLY and CDR2 FYNNEI. The CDR3 spans 13 residues. After removal of 5 bases from V and 11 bases from J, the junction contained 10 bases not matched to a gene. Full variable domain (missing parts from reference TRBV2 and TRBJ1-1): EPEVTQTPSHQVTQMGQEVILRCVPISNHLYFYWYRQILGQKVEFLVSFYNNEISEKSEIFDDQFSVERPDGSNFTLKIRSTKLEDSAMYFCASSSQLQGGAFFGQGTRLTVV.

The chain recombines TRBV30 with TRBJ1-4, with 8 bases identical to TRBD1. V dropped 0 bases and J dropped 14; count of bases not matched to a gene: 11. CDR1 GTSNPN and CDR2 SVGIG come from the germline V gene (reference sequence). The CDR3 loop spans 14 amino acids. The CDR3 sequence: CAWSVRLTGEGLFF. The CDR3 region has the DNA TGTGCCTGGAGTGTAAGACTGACAGGGGAAGGGCTGTTTTTT.

The genes are TRBV10-3 and TRBJ1-3, with D perhaps TRBD1 (5 bases). The V and J ends lost 4 bases and 0 bases respectively, with 10 bases between them. Germline-derived CDR1 and CDR2 are ENHRY and SYGVKD. The CDR3 runs to 15 residues. The CDR3 nucleotides read TGTGCCATCAGTGGGGGCTCTGCCTCTGGAAACACCATATATTTT. It codes for CAISGGSASGNTIYF.

The CDR3 is CASSLGTYTDTQYF. CDR3 nucleotides: TGTGCCAGCAGCTTAGGTACATACACAGATACGCAGTATTTT. The chain carries TRBV7-9 and TRBJ2-3; no definite D call. The CDR3 covers 14 residues. Trimming pared 1 base from V and 2 bases from J, leaving 7 bases between. Germline CDR1 is SEHNR and CDR2 is FQNEAQ (reference sequence).

This clone came up once. CDR3 sequence: CASSLGPGGETQYF. As DNA, the CDR3 is TGTGCCAGCAGTTTAGGGCCAGGGGGCGAGACCCAGTACTTC. This rearrangement joins TRBV28 to TRBJ2-5; 8 nucleotides match TRBD1. Losses at the gene ends were 2 bases for V and 5 bases for J; bases not matched to a gene: 4. CDR3 length: 14 amino acids. CDR1 is MDHEN and CDR2 is SYDVKM in the germline V gene.

This sequence joins TRBV18 and TRBJ1-4; 8 bases map to TRBD1. The trim removed 1 base at V and 4 bases at J, leaving 2 bases unmatched. Per the germline V gene, CDR1 is KGHSH and CDR2 is LQKENI. The CDR3 spans 15 residues. This CDR3 is CASSPRDRNNEKLFF. The CDR3 DNA reads TGTGCCAGCTCACCACGGGACAGGAATAATGAAAAACTGTTTTTT.

The chain carries TRBV27 and TRBJ1-5, with 8 positions matching TRBD1. The trim removed 6 bases at V and 2 bases at J, leaving 6 bases unmatched. The CDR3 consists of 15 residues. Germline loops: CDR1 MNHEY, CDR2 SMNVEV (reference sequence). DNA of the CDR3: TGTGCCAGCAGAACCCAGGGGGCTGGCAATCAGCCCCAGCATTTT. As protein: CASRTQGAGNQPQHF.

This rearrangement joins TRBV28 to TRBJ1-1; the D gene is possibly TRBD1 (5 bases). V lost 3 bases and J lost 3, with 11 bases in between. The germline V gene has CDR1 MDHEN and CDR2 SYDVKM. The CDR3 has 14 amino acids. The CDR3 protein is CASSFPPRDTEAFF. The CDR3 DNA reads TGTGCCAGCAGTTTCCCCCCCAGGGACACTGAAGCTTTCTTT.

The chain links TRBV15 to TRBJ2-7; 11 bases match TRBD2. The germline CDR1 and CDR2 sequences are LNHNV and YYDKDF (reference sequence). CDR3 length equals 14 residues. Trimming cost V 3 bases and J 3 bases; bases outside gene matches: 1. The CDR3, as DNA: TGTGCCACCAGCAGGGGGACTAGCGGCTACGAGCAGTACTTC. Protein product: CATSRGTSGYEQYF. The whole variable domain, remainder taken from reference TRBV15 and TRBJ2-7, is DAMVIQNPRYQVTQFGKPVTLSCSQTLNHNVMYWYQQKSSQAPKLLFHYYDKDFNNEADTPDNFQSRRPNTSFCFLDIRSPGLGDTAMYLCATSRGTSGYEQYFGPGTRLTVT.

Notes on this clone: Other DNA sequences from this sample encode an identical CDR3 as well. V is TRBV30 and J is TRBJ1-1; D not certain. This CDR3 region has 13 residues. Between the trimmed V and J ends, which lost 0 bases and 1 base, there was a span of 6 bases. Looked up from germline, CDR1 is GTSNPN and CDR2 is SVGIG (reference sequence). CDR3 coding DNA: TGTGCCTGGAGTGTTGGCAGGAACACTGAAGCTTTCTTT. Its translation is CAWSVGRNTEAFF.

This clone has just one count. This chain links TRBV5-5 with TRBJ1-3; D ambiguous. V was cut by 0 bases and J by 0 bases, with 4 bases left in between. Germline CDR1 and CDR2: SGHKS and YYEKEE (reference sequence). The CDR3 runs to 14 residues. The CDR3 nucleotides read TGTGCCAGCAGCTTGGGCGGCTCTGGAAACACCATATATTTT. It is translated as CASSLGGSGNTIYF.

The V and J genes are TRBV4-1 and TRBJ2-1, with TRBD1 identical over 9 bases. CDR1 is MGHRA, CDR2 YSYEKL, per germline. V was clipped by 3 bases and J by 7 bases; unmatched bases: 10. There are 16 residues in the CDR3. In nucleotides, the CDR3 is TGCGCCAGCAGCCAGTTGCGTGGGACAGGGTGGAATGAGCAGTTCTTC. This sequence encodes CASSQLRGTGWNEQFF.

The genes are TRBV6-5 and TRBJ1-6; 7 positions match TRBD1. The CDR3 consists of 14 residues. V gave up 6 bases and J gave up 9 bases; unmatched junction bases: 8. CDR1 MNHEY and CDR2 SVGAGI come from the germline V gene. The CDR3 reads CASSRQGISSPLHF. The CDR3, as DNA: TGTGCCAGCAGCCGACAGGGAATAAGTTCACCCCTCCACTTT.

In nucleotides, the CDR3 is TGTGCCAGCAGTTGGAGAGGGACAGGGAACACCGGGGAGCTGTTTTTT. Protein: CASSWRGTGNTGELFF. The gene calls are TRBV28 and TRBJ2-2; 8 nucleotides line up with TRBD1. The J segment lost 1 base and the V segment lost 4 bases, leaving 5 bases of the junction unmatched. Germline lookup yields CDR1 MDHEN and CDR2 SYDVKM. This CDR3 has 16 amino acids.

This clone was found once. The V and J genes are TRBV5-6 and TRBJ1-5; D gene uncertain. V was cut by 0 bases and J by 7 bases, with 11 bases left in between. Germline V gene sequence: CDR1 SGHDT, CDR2 YYEEEE. The CDR3 runs 14 residues. The chain's CDR3 is CASSLGQMKQPQHF. CDR3 nucleotides: TGTGCCAGCAGCTTGGGGCAAATGAAGCAGCCCCAGCATTTT.

This clone was detected a few times. This sequence joins TRBV5-1 and TRBJ1-5; D unresolved. Trimming pared 1 base from V and 2 bases from J, leaving 10 bases between. Germline assignment: CDR1 SGHRS and CDR2 YFSETQ. This CDR3 comprises 15 residues. The CDR3 reads CASSLYGEGNQPQHF. For the CDR3, the DNA is TGCGCCAGCAGCTTGTATGGGGAGGGCAATCAGCCCCAGCATTTT.

This chain joins TRBV19 and TRBJ2-7; TRBD1 aligns across 8 bases. The CDR3 is 13 amino acids. The ends lost 5 bases at V and 2 bases at J; junction bases unmatched: 2. Germline V gene sequence: CDR1 LNHDA, CDR2 SQIVND (reference sequence). The CDR3 sequence: CASSPDRAYEQYF. The CDR3, as DNA: TGTGCCAGTAGTCCGGACAGGGCCTACGAGCAGTACTTC.